This TCR beta chain was recovered during a study of blood T cell repertoires in COVID-19. Original handling: Estimated nucleated cell counts came from reference gene primer amplification. Profiled with immunoSEQ multiplex PCR; TCRdb holds only in-frame clones, not every one. The V and J calls and clone size are taken from that table; D and trimming were inferred from the DNA. The table includes 390,000 or so clones, over 75% detected once. The cohort comprised adults aged 18 to 89 years residing in under 30 US areas. Donors in Cohort 3 counted as recovered after two negative PCRs, clearance, or symptom resolution. V shed 3 bases and J 5 bases; nucleotides not matched to a gene: 5. The germline V gene has CDR1 SGHRS and CDR2 YFSETQ. CDR3 length: 14 amino acids.

The clonotype was recovered from a young man who had recovered from COVID-19. V gene TRBV5-1 combines with J gene TRBJ2-5; 9 nucleotides line up with TRBD1. Sequencing was performed on PBMCs or T cells enriched from blood (not recorded which). The CDR3 here is CASSSVGTGETQYF. DNA for the CDR3: TGCGCCAGCAGCTCGGTTGGGACAGGGGAGACCCAGTACTTC.